One sample yielded the 11 T cell receptor beta chains listed below, sequenced in a study of identical twins. TCRdb itself ran the 5' RACE reads through MiXCR, one entry per CDR3 protein. The table shows 1.5 million to 2 million distinct CDR3 sequences, with less than 40% occurring only once. Sequenced input: cord blood. These receptors all stem from a newborn girl in good health.

The J gene is TRBJ1-5, the V gene TRBV6-5, with TRBD1 matching 7 bases. This CDR3 comprises 13 residues. Trimming removed 11 bases from V and 5 bases from J; junction bases left unmatched: 9. Germline CDR1 reads MNHEY; CDR2 reads SVGAGI. This CDR3 is CAGEGGPYQPQHF. DNA of the CDR3: TGTGCCGGGGAAGGGGGCCCATATCAGCCCCAGCATTTT.

The genes are TRBV21-1 and TRBJ1-5; TRBD1 is the table's D call, not checked against the DNA. TRBV21-1 is classified as a pseudogene. The CDR3 covers 15 residues. The CDR3 protein is CASSNWAQGGQPQHF. DNA for the CDR3: TGTGCCAGCAGCAACTGGGCTCAGGGTGGTCAGCCCCAGCATTTT.

This clonotype was counted between two and nine times. The CDR3 loop is CASSVVGGGATYNEQFF. DNA of the CDR3: TGTGCCAGCAGCGTAGTCGGCGGGGGGGCCACCTACAATGAGCAGTTCTTC. The chain links TRBV9 to TRBJ2-1; 9 positions agree with TRBD2. The length of the CDR3 is 17 residues. Germline trimming cut 0 bases from V and 2 bases from J; bases unmatched to any gene: 6. Germline assignment: CDR1 SGDLS and CDR2 YYNGEE.

The V gene is TRBV5-1, the J gene TRBJ2-3; possible D gene TRBD1, 5 bases. The V and J ends lost 0 bases and 0 bases respectively, with 11 bases between them. CDR3 length: 16 residues. Germline V gives CDR1 SGHRS, CDR2 YFSETQ. The CDR3 DNA sequence: TGCGCCAGCAGCTTGGAGGGGATTATTAGCACAGATACGCAGTATTTT. It translates to CASSLEGIISTDTQYF.

This clonotype came up a few times. J is TRBJ2-3 and V is TRBV7-2; 7 nucleotides match TRBD1. CDR3 length equals 16 residues. V dropped 5 bases and J dropped 2; count of bases not matched to a gene: 10. Germline V gene sequence: CDR1 SGHTA, CDR2 FQGNSA. The CDR3 nucleotides are TGTGCCAGCAGCCCCGGACAGGCCCTACCCACAGATACGCAGTATTTT. This codes for CASSPGQALPTDTQYF.

At least ten counts were recorded for this clonotype. The gene calls are TRBV5-1 and TRBJ1-2; 8 bases are a match to TRBD1. The V segment lost 1 base and the J segment 0 bases; nucleotides outside the gene matches: 8. The germline CDR1 and CDR2 sequences are SGHRS and YFSETQ. CDR3 length: 17 amino acids. The CDR3, as DNA: TGCGCCAGCAGCTTGTATGCGGGACAGGTTTCTAACTATGGCTACACCTTC. Protein product: CASSLYAGQVSNYGYTF.

The chain uses TRBV6-6 and TRBJ2-1; D perhaps matches TRBD2 (5 bases). Germline values: CDR1 MNHNY, CDR2 SVGAGI (reference sequence). Trimming cost V 7 bases and J 7 bases, with 11 bases left between them. CDR3 size: 12 residues. This chain's CDR3 is CASTILDNEQFF. The CDR3 region has the DNA TGTGCCAGCACCATACTAGATAATGAGCAGTTCTTC.

The V call is TRBV9, the J call TRBJ1-2; tentatively, D is TRBD1 (5 bases). Per the germline V gene, CDR1 is SGDLS and CDR2 is YYNGEE. This CDR3 region has 14 residues. Trimming shortened V by 0 bases and J by 8 bases, and 14 bases separated the two germline ends. CDR3 sequence: CASSVALAGYGYTF. Here the CDR3 DNA reads TGTGCCAGCAGCGTAGCTTTGGCAGGGTACGGCTACACCTTC. Complete variable domain (other parts from reference TRBV9 and TRBJ1-2): DSGVTQTPKHLITATGQRVTLRCSPRSGDLSVYWYQQSLDQGLQFLIQYYNGEERAKGNILERFSAQQFPDLHSELNLSSLELGDSALYFCASSVALAGYGYTFGSGTRLTVV.

The rearrangement uses TRBV5-1 and TRBJ2-4; D possibly matches TRBD1 or TRBD2 (5 bases each). Germline CDR1 reads SGHRS; CDR2 reads YFSETQ. This CDR3 is 14 amino acids long. V was trimmed by 5 bases and J by 1 base, leaving 10 bases between them. CDR3 coding DNA: TGCGCCAGCAGTCGGGGCGACGCCAAAAACATTCAGTACTTC. Its translation is CASSRGDAKNIQYF. The entire variable domain, with the rest obtained from reference TRBV5-1 and TRBJ2-4, is as follows: KAGVTQTPRYLIKTRGQQVTLSCSPISGHRSVSWYQQTPGQGLQFLFEYFSETQRNKGNFPGRFSGRQFSNSRSEMNVSTLELGDSALYLCASSRGDAKNIQYFGAGTRLSVL.

This clonotype was picked up many times. One end of the junction varies from germline; a read error may be responsible. The chain uses TRBV5-1 and TRBJ1-1, with D uncertain. Looked up from germline, CDR1 is SGHRS and CDR2 is YFSETQ. The CDR3 runs to 12 residues. The CDR3 spells CASSLRNTEAFF. The CDR3 DNA reads as TGTGCCAGCAGCTTAAGGAACACTGAAGCTTTCTTT.

The rearrangement joins TRBV20-1 to TRBJ2-1; D is uncertain. Trimming removed 0 bases at V and 2 bases at J, with 11 bases between. The CDR3 consists of 15 residues. Germline V gene sequence: CDR1 DFQATT, CDR2 SNEGSKA (reference sequence). The CDR3 reads CSARDLPAPYNEQFF. CDR3 DNA: TGCAGTGCTAGAGATCTACCAGCCCCCTACAATGAGCAGTTCTTC.